Described below is a single T cell receptor (beta chain) sequence and its context. No antigen is known for it. The CDR3 totals 18 residues. The germline V gene has CDR1 LGHNA and CDR2 YNFKEQ. Deletions cut 3 bases from V and 4 bases from J, with 24 bases between. Doses given second, at about 4 or about 12 weeks, were pooled. Here immunoSEQ multiplex PCR was the method, and the copy in TCRdb shows in-frame clones only, minus some. The sample records 150,000 or so clones, just over 90% being singletons. These data come from a study of T cell responses to AZD1222 COVID-19 vaccine. Findings and limits, study-wide: Mostly white British, mostly female donors; authors suggested clonal diversity may be underestimated.

The origin of this receptor is an adult who received the AZD1222 COVID-19 vaccine. This chain uses TRBV4-2 with TRBJ1-2; D is undetermined. The sample here was peripheral blood, taken 28 days after the second AZD1222 dose. The CDR3 DNA sequence: TGTGCCAGCAGCCAGATAGGGTCTACAGCGCCATTTACCTATGGCTACACCTTC. Amino acids: CASSQIGSTAPFTYGYTF.